The clone carrying this T cell receptor (beta chain) came up a few times. Its cognate antigen is unknown. Source study methods: Samples held a median of roughly 100,000 TCRs, range roughly 20,000–690,600. Each CDR3 protein gets one entry after TCRdb re-called the RACE reads with MiXCR. The V and J calls here are based on TCRdb, not the publication. The table shows some 340,000 distinct CDR3 sequences, with around 7% occurring only once. This sample stems from a study of human T cells and chemical hapten exposure. Study summary: Throughout the roughly 26-week study, diphenylcyclopropenone was applied weekly to the patients' scalps. Per-sample TCR yield variation was attributed mainly to small pooled library volume differences.

The time point here: patch test 1, 2 weeks after DPC sensitization. Sample treatment: therapeutic diphenylcyclopropenone sensitization with weekly scalp DPC. The CDR3 spans 15 residues. The trim removed 4 bases at V and 3 bases at J, leaving 9 bases unmatched. Germline V gives CDR1 SGHRS, CDR2 YFSETQ. Findings and caveats of the study: Patch test score rose with PT1 expanded TCR count, significant at thresholds 8, 16 and 32, not 4.

This sample comprised whole blood, obtained in connection with sensitization to the hapten diphenylcyclopropenone (DPC). The genes are TRBV5-1 and TRBJ1-1; 7 nucleotides agree with TRBD1. The TCR comes from a woman aged 18 to 35 with alopecia areata. Some clones in this sample may be carry-over from other donors' samples. CDR3 region: CASSPETGRDTEAFF. The CDR3 DNA reads TGCGCCAGCAGCCCCGAGACAGGGCGGGACACTGAAGCTTTCTTT.